This T cell receptor (beta chain) came from a study of blood T cells in healthy people across ages. A minimum of 6 micrograms of total RNA was extracted per sample. Trimming removed 0 bases from V and 7 bases from J, with 9 bases in between. CDR3 size: 13 residues. From germline, CDR1 is LGHNA and CDR2 YSLEER. PCR was performed a second time for 7 to 11 cycles using a sample-barcoded 5' primer and a J-beta primer mix. TCRdb re-analysed the 5' RACE reads in MiXCR, keeping a single row per CDR3 protein. The table shows about 800,000 distinct CDR3 sequences, with 20% to 25% occurring only once. These data are also associated with another study on T cells of mothers and their children. From that report: Added by the second PCR's M1S primer were sample barcodes and 2-4 random nucleotides. Across the analysis, no persistent microchimeric T cell clones were detected.

This chain links TRBV4-3 with TRBJ1-2, with a tentative D call TRBD1 (5 bases). This clonotype originated in a boy younger than 18 in good health. Sequencing was carried out using blood. CDR3 nucleotides: TGCGCCAGCAGCCAAGAGGGGGGAATTGGCTACACCTTC. Protein product: CASSQEGGIGYTF.